These 24 T cell receptor beta chains were all obtained from the same sample, sequenced in a study of T cell repertoires in cytomegalovirus infection. TCRdb itself ran the reads through MiXCR, one entry per CDR3 protein. The table shows about 900,000 distinct CDR3 sequences, with more than 25% occurring only once. These receptors' targets are unknown. Here the sequenced sample was cultured CD8+ T cells from PBMCs, taken from culture after CMV antigen stimulation. Every receptor here comes from a human donor in good health (CMV status not recorded). Some clones in this sample may be carry-over from other donors' samples.

This clonotype was found a few times. The gene calls are TRBV19 and TRBJ2-1; TRBD2 is a possible D gene (5 bases). With 3 bases removed from V and 2 bases from J, the gap between germline ends came to 14 bases. The CDR3 totals 16 residues. Germline lookup yields CDR1 LNHDA and CDR2 SQIVND (reference sequence). The chain's CDR3 is CASSIFRDNPYNEQFF. In DNA form, the CDR3 reads TGTGCCAGTAGTATTTTCCGGGATAATCCCTACAATGAGCAGTTCTTC. Filled out from reference TRBV19 and TRBJ2-1, the complete variable domain reads DGGITQSPKYLFRKEGQNVTLSCEQNLNHDAMYWYRQDPGQGLRLIYYSQIVNDFQKGDIAEGYSVSREKKESFPLTVTSAQKNPTAFYLCASSIFRDNPYNEQFFGPGTRLTVL.

The rearrangement uses TRBV7-2 and TRBJ1-2; the D gene is possibly TRBD1 (5 bases). The V gene's germline CDR1 is SGHTA and CDR2 FQGNSA. This CDR3 is 12 amino acids long. The ends were cut back, 5 bases at V and 6 bases at J, with 10 bases in the middle. DNA for the CDR3: TGTGCCAGCAGCGACCGGGGCAATGGCTACACCTTC. Its protein product is CASSDRGNGYTF.

The V call is TRBV7-4, the J call TRBJ2-7; 8 nucleotides line up with TRBD2. From germline, CDR1 is SGHVT and CDR2 SQSDAQ. The CDR3 consists of 14 residues. V was pared by 5 bases and J by 5 bases, with 8 bases of the junction left unmatched. The CDR3 loop is CASSLGLVPNEQYV. The CDR3 nucleotides are TGTGCCAGCAGCCTGGGACTAGTCCCGAACGAGCAGTACGTC.

This chain links TRBV20-1 with TRBJ2-3; D may be TRBD1 (5 bases). CDR3 length equals 16 residues. The V gene's germline CDR1 is DFQATT and CDR2 SNEGSKA (reference sequence). V lost 0 bases and J 4 bases, leaving 17 bases between the germline ends. CDR3 in amino acids: CSARDFQGSLSDTQYF. The DNA of the CDR3 is TGCAGTGCTAGAGATTTCCAGGGATCTTTGTCAGATACGCAGTATTTT.

The chain has TRBV27 and TRBJ1-5, with a weak D call TRBD1 (5 bases). Between the trimmed V and J ends, which lost 0 bases and 11 bases, there was a span of 11 bases. The germline V gene encodes CDR1 MNHEY and CDR2 SMNVEV (reference sequence). This CDR3 comprises 13 residues. The CDR3 nucleotides read TGTGCCAGCAGTTTATCCTCGGGGACGGCCCAGCATTTT. It codes for CASSLSSGTAQHF.

The table lists this clonotype with a few counts. This chain connects TRBV27 to TRBJ1-6; D remains ambiguous. The CDR3 covers 13 residues. Looked up from germline, CDR1 is MNHEY and CDR2 is SMNVEV (reference sequence). The V end was cut by 7 bases, the J end by 7 bases, with 11 bases between. DNA for the CDR3: TGTGCCAGCAATCGATCCCCGAATTCACCCCTCCACTTT. It translates to CASNRSPNSPLHF.

This chain joins TRBV27 and TRBJ1-1; D not resolved. The ends were cut back, 3 bases at V and 4 bases at J, with 9 bases in the middle. The CDR3 extends over 13 amino acids. The V gene's germline CDR1 is MNHEY and CDR2 SMNVEV (reference sequence). Written as DNA, the CDR3 is TGTGCCAGCAGTTTTACGACGTCCACTGAAGCTTTCTTT. This encodes CASSFTTSTEAFF.

This clonotype was detected a few times. The CDR3 sequence: CSVTWTASTDTQYF. The CDR3 DNA reads as TGCAGCGTTACGTGGACAGCTAGCACAGATACGCAGTATTTT. The rearrangement joins TRBV29-1 to TRBJ2-3; maybe TRBD1 (6 bases). Germline CDR1 reads SQVTM; CDR2 reads ANQGSEA. There are 14 residues in the CDR3. V was trimmed by 5 bases and J by 0 bases, leaving 12 bases between them.

This clonotype was seen more than once but under ten times. The rearrangement links TRBV7-9 to TRBJ2-3; no clear D. The CDR3 contains 13 residues. Germline lookup yields CDR1 SEHNR and CDR2 FQNEAQ (reference sequence). V was shortened by 2 bases and J by 3 bases, with 6 bases between the two germline ends. CDR3 in DNA: TGTGCCAGCAGCTTAATAGGAACAGATACGCAGTATTTT. Protein sequence: CASSLIGTDTQYF.

This clonotype occurred a few times. The gene calls are TRBV6-6 and TRBJ1-4; D is ambiguous. The V end lost 5 bases, the J end lost 3 bases, and 10 bases lay between the germline ends. There are 14 residues in the CDR3. Germline assignment: CDR1 MNHNY and CDR2 SVGAGI (reference sequence). CDR3 protein: CASSAGRPNEKLFF. The CDR3 DNA reads TGTGCCAGCAGTGCAGGACGGCCTAATGAAAAACTGTTTTTT.

This clonotype came up a few times. The chain carries TRBV6-2 or TRBV6-3 and TRBJ1-1; TRBD1 matches 7 bases. The trim removed 6 bases at V and 10 bases at J, leaving 11 bases unmatched. Germline V gene lookup returns CDR1 MNHEY and CDR2 SVGEGT. This CDR3 spans 13 amino acids. CDR3 bases: TGTGCCAGCAGAAGAGACAGGGCCTCGGGAGCTTTCTTT. This codes for CASRRDRASGAFF.

The genes are TRBV6-8 and TRBJ1-4, with unresolved D. Germline lookup yields CDR1 MNHGY and CDR2 SAAAGT. V was trimmed by 7 bases and J by 7 bases, leaving 19 bases between them. The CDR3 length is 15 residues. The CDR3 loop is CASTTRGSVVEKLFF. In nucleotides, the CDR3 is TGTGCCAGCACAACGCGGGGTTCAGTGGTTGAAAAACTGTTTTTT.

This clonotype turned up a few times. This sequence joins TRBV7-6 and TRBJ1-1; D is perhaps TRBD1 (5 bases). This CDR3 spans 13 amino acids. Trimming took off 5 bases at V and 6 bases at J, with 13 bases between the two ends. Per germline, CDR1 SGHVS and CDR2 FNYEAQ. CDR3 coding DNA: TGTGCCAGCAGCCAGACAGATGGGTCTGAAGCTTTCTTT. Translating gives CASSQTDGSEAFF.

This clonotype was seen once. The V call is TRBV27, the J call TRBJ1-5; 7 nucleotides line up with TRBD1. V trimming: 7 bases; J trimming: 6 bases; junction bases outside the gene matches: 3. The CDR3 is 12 residues long. The germline gives CDR1 MNHEY, CDR2 SMNVEV (reference sequence). CDR3 amino acids: CASKQGSQPQHF. The DNA of the CDR3 is TGTGCCAGCAAACAGGGGTCTCAGCCCCAGCATTTT.

This chain connects TRBV20-1 to TRBJ2-2, with 7 positions matching TRBD1. V lost 6 bases, J lost 4 bases, and 5 bases stayed unmatched. Germline V CDR1 and CDR2: DFQATT, SNEGSKA (reference sequence). This CDR3 is built from 13 residues. The CDR3 nucleotides read TGCAGTGCCCCTGACAGGGCCACCGGGGAGCTGTTTTTT. Its protein is CSAPDRATGELFF.

This chain connects TRBV12-3 or TRBV12-4 to TRBJ2-1; 9 bases map to TRBD1. With 6 bases clipped from V and 7 bases from J, the junction kept 10 bases outside the gene matches. The CDR3 has 15 amino acids. The DNA for the CDR3 is TGTGCCAGCAGCCTAAGAGGGACAGGGAATAATGAGCAGTTCTTC. Its translation is CASSLRGTGNNEQFF.

The chain joins TRBV20-1 to TRBJ2-7; D may be TRBD2 (5 bases). CDR1 and CDR2 (germline): DFQATT, SNEGSKA (reference sequence). The CDR3 covers 13 residues. The V and J ends lost 3 bases and 0 bases respectively, with 9 bases between them. CDR3 loop: CSASSGSSYEQYF. The CDR3 region has the DNA TGCAGTGCTAGTTCGGGGAGCTCCTACGAGCAGTACTTC.

The J gene is TRBJ2-3, the V gene TRBV6-6, with TRBD2 identical over 15 bases. Germline V CDR1 and CDR2: MNHNY, SVGAGI (reference sequence). J was trimmed by 7 bases and V by 8 bases; bases with no gene match: 4. This CDR3 has 14 amino acids. The CDR3 protein is CASLGLAGGYTQYF. The CDR3 region has the DNA TGTGCCAGCCTTGGACTAGCGGGGGGGTATACGCAGTATTTT.

The rearrangement joins TRBV7-4 to TRBJ2-7, with 7 bases identical to TRBD1. Trimming cost V 0 bases and J 0 bases; bases outside gene matches: 5. Germline assignment: CDR1 SGHVT and CDR2 SQSDAQ. The CDR3 loop spans 16 amino acids. The CDR3: CASSLAGTESSYEQYF. The CDR3 nucleotides read TGTGCCAGCAGCTTAGCGGGGACAGAGAGCTCCTACGAGCAGTACTTC. Looking up the rest from reference TRBV7-4 and TRBJ2-7 gives the full variable domain: GAGVSQSPRYKVAKRGRDVALRCDSISGHVTLYWYRQTLGQGSEVLTYSQSDAQRDKSGRPSGRFSAERPERSVSTLKIQRTEQGDSAVYLCASSLAGTESSYEQYFGPGTRLTVT.

This clonotype was found a few times. This sequence joins TRBV10-3 and TRBJ2-3; maybe TRBD2 (6 bases). CDR1 and CDR2 (germline): ENHRY, SYGVKD. CDR3 size: 17 residues. The V end was cut by 0 bases, the J end by 1 base, with 14 bases between. DNA of the CDR3: TGTGCCATCAGTGAGTCGCGGGGACCCGGTGGCACAGATACGCAGTATTTT. It yields the protein CAISESRGPGGTDTQYF.

The V and J genes are TRBV12-3 or TRBV12-4 and TRBJ2-1, with 7 nucleotides matching TRBD1. This CDR3 spans 15 amino acids. V lost 8 bases to trimming and J lost 8 bases; unmatched junction nucleotides: 15. CDR3 coding DNA: TGTGCCAGCTTTAGCTCCCCGACAGGGCTCGATGAGCAGTTCTTC. Encoded protein: CASFSSPTGLDEQFF.

The chain uses TRBV12-3 or TRBV12-4 and TRBJ2-2; no reliable D call. Trimming pared 5 bases from V and 10 bases from J, leaving 8 bases between. The CDR3 loop spans 11 amino acids. The CDR3 protein is CASSNALELFF. CDR3 DNA sequence: TGTGCCAGCAGTAACGCTTTGGAGCTGTTTTTT.

CDR3 sequence: CASRVTYEGEAFF. CDR3 nucleotides: TGTGCCAGCAGGGTAACGTACGAAGGGGAAGCTTTCTTT. The chain employs TRBV2 and TRBJ1-1; D gene ambiguous. V lost 6 bases and J lost 8, with 16 bases in between. CDR1 is SNHLY, CDR2 FYNNEI, per germline. The CDR3 consists of 13 residues.

This clonotype showed up just once. This CDR3 reads CASSYSVRGVTEAFF. CDR3 nucleotide sequence: TGTGCCAGCAGTTACTCAGTTAGGGGCGTCACTGAAGCTTTCTTT. V gene TRBV6-2 or TRBV6-3 combines with J gene TRBJ1-1; possibly TRBD1 for D (5 bases). The CDR3 runs 15 residues. Trimming took 0 bases from V and 4 from J, leaving 12 bases between them. Germline assignment: CDR1 MNHEY and CDR2 SVGEGT.